Below, 13 T cell receptor beta chains from the same sample are listed, as sequenced in a study of regulatory T cells in long-lasting Graves disease (dated by TCRdb to the early 2020s). Library generation was performed with multiplex PCR. The run used an Illumina HiSeq 4000. To build TCR beta libraries, CDR3 regions were amplified by Arm-PCR using iRepertoire HTBI primers. TCRdb reworked the public reads: Q25 trimming with fastp, MiXCR clone assembly, productive beta chains retained. Rows merge per CDR3 protein into single entries with the most common DNA and genes. This sample is represented by under 300,000 distinct CDR3 sequences; 20% of them were singletons. The ten most abundant clones make up about 14% of the sample. Reading the label with the study, this specimen's time point is: newly diagnosed GD, antithyroid drugs for less than 3 months. For both TCR sequencing and RNA sequencing, RNA was extracted from PBMCs using TRIzol.

The sequenced sample was peripheral blood mononuclear cells (PBMCs), obtained at new diagnosis, from a patient treated with antithyroid drugs. The receptors originated from a female donor with Graves disease.

This clonotype was seen ten or more times. The chain uses TRBV7-2 and TRBJ2-2; 12 positions match TRBD2. The CDR3 totals 18 residues. Losses at the gene ends were 5 bases for V and 2 bases for J; bases not matched to a gene: 9. Looked up from germline, CDR1 is SGHTA and CDR2 is FQGNSA. CDR3 sequence (DNA): TGTGCCAGCAGCCGCTCCCCACTAGCGGGGGGTAACACCGGGGAGCTGTTTTTT. This translates into CASSRSPLAGGNTGELFF.

At least ten counts were recorded for this clonotype. The chain carries TRBV7-2 and TRBJ2-1, with 7 bases aligning to TRBD2. J lost 7 bases, V lost 2 bases, and 8 bases had no gene match. The germline CDR1 and CDR2 sequences are SGHTA and FQGNSA. This CDR3 contains 15 residues. This chain's CDR3 is CASSLIWRGMNEQFF. The CDR3 nucleotides are TGTGCCAGCAGCTTAATCTGGCGGGGGATGAATGAGCAGTTCTTC.

The V gene is TRBV19, the J gene TRBJ2-6, with 8 bases matching TRBD1. The CDR3 totals 15 residues. Germline V gives CDR1 LNHDA, CDR2 SQIVND (reference sequence). V lost 9 bases to trimming and J lost 4 bases; unmatched junction nucleotides: 8. Written as DNA, the CDR3 is TGTGCCAGCCACAGGGGGTTAACCGGGGCCAACGTCCTGACTTTC. As protein: CASHRGLTGANVLTF.

This clonotype occurred many times. This chain uses TRBV3-1 with TRBJ2-5, with TRBD2 matching 11 bases. Germline V gives CDR1 LGHDT, CDR2 YNNKEL (reference sequence). The CDR3 extends over 16 amino acids. The V segment lost 1 base and the J segment 7 bases; nucleotides outside the gene matches: 8. The CDR3 region is CASSQGSSGGAGTQYF. CDR3 in DNA: TGTGCCAGCAGCCAAGGGAGTAGCGGGGGGGCCGGGACCCAGTACTTC.

Comments on this clonotype: A much larger clone lies a single base off, so this may be a read error. The chain has TRBV28 and TRBJ2-7; TRBD2 aligns across 8 bases. The CDR3 sequence is 14 residues long. CDR1 and CDR2 (germline): MDHEN, SYDVKM. Trimming at V came to 6 bases and at J to 2 bases, leaving 6 bases not matched to a gene. CDR3 nucleotides: TGTGCCAGCAGCCCCGGGGGGGAGACCTACGAGCAGTACTTC. It is translated as CASSPGGETYEQYF.

Many counts were recorded for this clonotype. V and J are TRBV29-1 and TRBJ1-1; a weak D match, TRBD1 (5 bases). Trimming pared 6 bases from V and 7 bases from J, leaving 9 bases between. CDR1 is SQVTM and CDR2 is ANQGSEA in the germline V gene. CDR3 length equals 10 residues. Here the CDR3 reads CSVITGEAFF. Here the CDR3 DNA reads TGCAGCGTCATAACAGGTGAAGCTTTCTTT.

This clonotype was seen at least ten times. This chain joins TRBV2 and TRBJ2-2; perhaps TRBD2 as D (6 bases). CDR3 length: 13 residues. V was cut by 5 bases and J by 4 bases, with 8 bases left in between. In germline, CDR1 is SNHLY, CDR2 FYNNEI. For the CDR3, the DNA is TGTGCCAGCAGTACGGGGGTCACCGGGGAGCTGTTTTTT. It encodes CASSTGVTGELFF.

This clonotype was found many times. The gene calls are TRBV12-3 or TRBV12-4 and TRBJ1-4; no clear D. V lost 5 bases and J lost 4, with 11 bases in between. The CDR3 consists of 14 residues. The CDR3 is CASSPFRHNEKLFF. DNA of the CDR3: TGTGCCAGCAGTCCTTTCAGACATAATGAAAAACTGTTTTTT.

This clonotype was detected many times. The chain joins TRBV20-1 to TRBJ2-7; perhaps TRBD2 as D (6 bases). The CDR3 is 14 residues long. Trimming pared 7 bases from V and 3 bases from J, leaving 19 bases between. In germline, CDR1 is DFQATT, CDR2 SNEGSKA (reference sequence). Here the CDR3 reads CSVNQEGYGYEQYF. The CDR3 DNA follows: TGCAGTGTCAATCAGGAGGGATATGGCTACGAGCAGTACTTC.

This clonotype showed up many times. The chain uses TRBV7-9 and TRBJ2-1, with unresolved D. CDR3 size: 16 residues. Trimming stripped 5 bases from V and 6 bases from J, with 20 bases between. Germline V gives CDR1 SEHNR, CDR2 FQNEAQ (reference sequence). The CDR3 DNA reads as TGTGCCAGCAGCATCAACCGGGCCCCTGTCCCCAATGAGCAGTTCTTC. This gives the protein CASSINRAPVPNEQFF. The variable domain in full, completed from reference TRBV7-9 and TRBJ2-1, reads DTGVSQNPRHKITKRGQNVTFRCDPISEHNRLYWYRQTLGQGPEFLTYFQNEAQLEKSRLLSDRFSAERPKGSFSTLEIQRTEQGDSAMYLCASSINRAPVPNEQFFGPGTRLTVL.

The sample holds many counts of this clonotype. The chain recombines TRBV20-1 with TRBJ1-1, with TRBD1 as a possible D gene (5 bases). Germline values: CDR1 DFQATT, CDR2 SNEGSKA (reference sequence). CDR3 size: 13 residues. Trimming removed 3 bases at V and 5 bases at J, with 13 bases between. The CDR3, as DNA: TGCAGTGCTAGTAAGGATACAGGAACTGAAGCTTTCTTT. Protein sequence: CSASKDTGTEAFF.

This clonotype was seen many times. The rearrangement joins TRBV4-1 to TRBJ2-1; no clear D. V was trimmed by 0 bases and J by 2 bases, leaving 2 bases between them. CDR3 size: 13 residues. CDR1 MGHRA and CDR2 YSYEKL come from the germline V gene. The CDR3 loop is CASSQDAYNEQFF. The CDR3 DNA is TGCGCCAGCAGCCAAGATGCCTACAATGAGCAGTTCTTC.

This chain joins TRBV24-1 and TRBJ2-1, with D hard to call. Looked up from germline, CDR1 is KGHDR and CDR2 is SFDVKD. The CDR3 has 13 residues. V lost 2 bases to trimming and J lost 8 bases, with 9 bases between them. CDR3: CATSDYPGHEQFF. The CDR3 region has the DNA TGTGCCACCAGTGATTACCCCGGGCATGAGCAGTTCTTC.